The 3 T cell receptor beta chains presented below share a single source sample, sequenced in a study of precursors of human CD4 cytotoxic T cells. Sorted CD4+ central memory, effector memory, IL-7R-high TEMRA and IL-7R-negative TEMRA cells underwent bulk UMI sequencing. MiXCR was run by TCRdb on the reads, yielding one entry per CDR3 protein. The sample shows 250 to 300 distinct CDR3 sequences, 25% to 35% of them seen only once. Source material: memory CD4+ T cells from blood (PBMCs). The receptors here all came from a human donor in good health.

Concerning this clonotype: This may be a read error: a much more frequent sequence differs by one nucleotide. J is TRBJ2-1 and V is TRBV7-2; D perhaps matches TRBD2 (5 bases). This CDR3 has 14 amino acids. Germline V gene lookup returns CDR1 SGHTA and CDR2 FQGNSA. V was trimmed by 2 bases and J by 4 bases, leaving 9 bases between them. The CDR3 spells CASSLNRLYNEQFF. CDR3 in DNA: TGTGCCAGCAGCTTAAACAGACTATACAATGAGCAGTTCTTC.

This clonotype ranks as large. This chain joins TRBV12-3 or TRBV12-4 and TRBJ1-5; TRBD1 is a possible D gene (5 bases). The V end was cut by 3 bases, the J end by 2 bases, with 11 bases between. The CDR3 has 15 amino acids. The CDR3 sequence: CASSFEGRGNQPQHF. The DNA for the CDR3 is TGTGCCAGCAGTTTTGAGGGGCGGGGCAATCAGCCCCAGCATTTT.

This clonotype is large in the sample. An end of the junction does not agree with germline; a read error may underlie this. The chain joins TRBV5-1 to TRBJ2-1, with no clear D. CDR3 length equals 15 residues. Germline lookup yields CDR1 SGHRS and CDR2 YFSETQ. The CDR3 loop reads CASSEAFTSYDEQFF. Here the CDR3 DNA reads TGCGCCAGCAGCGAGGCCTTTACGAGCTACGATGAGCAGTTCTTC.